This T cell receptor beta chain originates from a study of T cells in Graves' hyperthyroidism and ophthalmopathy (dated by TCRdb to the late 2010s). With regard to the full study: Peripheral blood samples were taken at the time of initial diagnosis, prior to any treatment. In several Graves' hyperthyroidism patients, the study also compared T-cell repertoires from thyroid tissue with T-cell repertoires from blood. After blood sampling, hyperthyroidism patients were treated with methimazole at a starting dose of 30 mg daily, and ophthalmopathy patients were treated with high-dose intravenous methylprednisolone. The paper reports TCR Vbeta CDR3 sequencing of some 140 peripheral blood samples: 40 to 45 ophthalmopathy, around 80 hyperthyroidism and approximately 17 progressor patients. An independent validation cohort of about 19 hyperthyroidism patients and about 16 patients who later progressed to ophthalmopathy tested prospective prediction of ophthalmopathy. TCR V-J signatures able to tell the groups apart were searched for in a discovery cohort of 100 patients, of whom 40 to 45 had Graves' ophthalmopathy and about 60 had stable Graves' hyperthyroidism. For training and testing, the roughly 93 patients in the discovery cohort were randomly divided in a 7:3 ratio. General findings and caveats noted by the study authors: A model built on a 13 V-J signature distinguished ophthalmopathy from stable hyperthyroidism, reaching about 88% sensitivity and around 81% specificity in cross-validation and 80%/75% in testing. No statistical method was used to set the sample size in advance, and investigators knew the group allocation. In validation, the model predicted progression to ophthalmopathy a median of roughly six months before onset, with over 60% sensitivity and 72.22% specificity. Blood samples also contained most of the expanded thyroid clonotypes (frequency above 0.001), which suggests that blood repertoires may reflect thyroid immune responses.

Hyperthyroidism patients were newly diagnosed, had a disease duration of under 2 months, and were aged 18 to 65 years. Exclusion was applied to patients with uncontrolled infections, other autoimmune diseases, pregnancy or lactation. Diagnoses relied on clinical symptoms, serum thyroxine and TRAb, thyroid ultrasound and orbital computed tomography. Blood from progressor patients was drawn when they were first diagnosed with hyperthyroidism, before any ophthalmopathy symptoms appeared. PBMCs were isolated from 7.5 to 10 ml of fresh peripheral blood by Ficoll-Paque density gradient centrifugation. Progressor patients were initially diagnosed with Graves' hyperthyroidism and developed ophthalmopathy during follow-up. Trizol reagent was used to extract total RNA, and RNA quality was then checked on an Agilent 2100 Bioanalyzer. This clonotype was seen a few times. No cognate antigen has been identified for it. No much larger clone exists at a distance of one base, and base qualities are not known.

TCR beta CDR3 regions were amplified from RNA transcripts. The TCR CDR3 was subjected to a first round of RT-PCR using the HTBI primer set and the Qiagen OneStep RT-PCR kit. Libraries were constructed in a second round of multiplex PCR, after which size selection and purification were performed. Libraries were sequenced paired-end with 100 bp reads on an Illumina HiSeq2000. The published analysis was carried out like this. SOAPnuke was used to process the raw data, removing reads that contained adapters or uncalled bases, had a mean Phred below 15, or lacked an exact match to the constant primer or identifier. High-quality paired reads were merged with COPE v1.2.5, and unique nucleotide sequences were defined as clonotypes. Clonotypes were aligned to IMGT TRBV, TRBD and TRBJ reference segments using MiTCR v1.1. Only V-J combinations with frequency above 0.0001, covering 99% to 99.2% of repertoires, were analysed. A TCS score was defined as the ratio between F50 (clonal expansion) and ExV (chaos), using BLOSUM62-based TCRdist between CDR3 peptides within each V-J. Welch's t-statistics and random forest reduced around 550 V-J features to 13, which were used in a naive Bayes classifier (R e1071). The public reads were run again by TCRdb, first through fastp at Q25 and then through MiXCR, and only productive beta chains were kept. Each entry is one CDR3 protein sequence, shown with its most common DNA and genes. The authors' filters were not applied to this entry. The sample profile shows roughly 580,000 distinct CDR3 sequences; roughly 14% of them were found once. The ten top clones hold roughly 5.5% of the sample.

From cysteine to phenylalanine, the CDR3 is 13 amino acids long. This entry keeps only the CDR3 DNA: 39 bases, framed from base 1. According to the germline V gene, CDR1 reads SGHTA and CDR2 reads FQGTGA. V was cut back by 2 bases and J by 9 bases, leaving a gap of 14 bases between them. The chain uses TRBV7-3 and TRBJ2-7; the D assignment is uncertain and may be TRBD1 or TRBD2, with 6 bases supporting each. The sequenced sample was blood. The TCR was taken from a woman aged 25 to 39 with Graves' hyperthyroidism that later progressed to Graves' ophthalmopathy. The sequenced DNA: TGTGCCAGCAGCTTATATTGGGGGGCTATGCAGTACTTC. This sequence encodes CASSLYWGAMQYF. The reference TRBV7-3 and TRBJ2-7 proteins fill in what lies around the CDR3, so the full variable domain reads GAGVSQTPSNKVTEKGKYVELRCDPISGHTALYWYRQSLGQGPEFLIYFQGTGAADDSGLPNDRFFAVRPEGSVSTLKIQRTERGDSAVYLCASSLYWGAMQYFGPGTRLTVT.